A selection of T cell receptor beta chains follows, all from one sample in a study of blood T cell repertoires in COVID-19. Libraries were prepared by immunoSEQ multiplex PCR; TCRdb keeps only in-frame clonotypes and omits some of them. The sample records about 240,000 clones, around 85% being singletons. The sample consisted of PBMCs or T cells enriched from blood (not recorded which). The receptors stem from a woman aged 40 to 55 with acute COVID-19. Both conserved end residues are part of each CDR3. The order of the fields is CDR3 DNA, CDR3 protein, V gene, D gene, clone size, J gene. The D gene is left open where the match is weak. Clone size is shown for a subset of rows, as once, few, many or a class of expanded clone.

CDR3 DNA: TGTGCCAGCAGGCCTGCGGGGCCCGGCGGAGCCTTGAGCTCTGGGGCCAACGTCCTGACTTTC
CDR3 protein: CASRPAGPGGALSSGANVLTF
V gene: TRBV7-6
D gene: NA
clone size: NA
J gene: TRBJ2-6

CDR3 DNA: TGTGCCAGCAGTTCGACAGGGAGTGGACCCCTCCACTTT
CDR3 protein: CASSSTGSGPLHF
V gene: TRBV27
D gene: TRBD1
clone size: NA
J gene: TRBJ1-6

CDR3 DNA: TGTGCCAGCCGCGGACAGATGAACACTGAAGCTTTCTTT
CDR3 protein: CASRGQMNTEAFF
V gene: TRBV6-5
D gene: NA
clone size: NA
J gene: TRBJ1-1

CDR3 DNA: TGTGCCGGCCGTTCCGGGGAGCAGTTCTTC
CDR3 protein: CAGRSGEQFF
V gene: TRBV11-2
D gene: NA
clone size: NA
J gene: TRBJ2-1

CDR3 DNA: TGTGCCAGCAGCAAAAGGACAGACCAAGAGACCCAGTACTTC
CDR3 protein: CASSKRTDQETQYF
V gene: TRBV11-3
D gene: NA
clone size: NA
J gene: TRBJ2-5

CDR3 DNA: TGTGCCAGCAGGAATACAGGGGGCTATGGCTACACCTTC
CDR3 protein: CASRNTGGYGYTF
V gene: TRBV12-3/TRBV12-4
D gene: TRBD1
clone size: NA
J gene: TRBJ1-2

CDR3 DNA: TGTGCCACCAGTGCTCTCGGACAGAACACCGGGGAGCTGTTTTTT
CDR3 protein: CATSALGQNTGELFF
V gene: TRBV24-1
D gene: NA
clone size: NA
J gene: TRBJ2-2

CDR3 DNA: TGTGCCAGCAGCTTAGGTAGAGCAACTAATGAAAAACTGTTTTTT
CDR3 protein: CASSLGRATNEKLFF
V gene: TRBV7-2
D gene: NA
clone size: NA
J gene: TRBJ1-4

CDR3 DNA: TGTGCCAGCAGCCAAGATTATTTGGGGAAGGAGGCCCAGTACTTC
CDR3 protein: CASSQDYLGKEAQYF
V gene: TRBV14
D gene: NA
clone size: NA
J gene: TRBJ2-5

CDR3 DNA: TGCGCCACCGAAGACTGGACTAGCGGGAGGTTTGAGCAGTTCTTC
CDR3 protein: CATEDWTSGRFEQFF
V gene: TRBV10-1
D gene: TRBD2
clone size: NA
J gene: TRBJ2-1

CDR3 DNA: TGCAGCGTAAGTTCGGCTAGCGGGTCCAGCTCCTACAATGAGCAGTTCTTC
CDR3 protein: CSVSSASGSSSYNEQFF
V gene: TRBV29-1
D gene: TRBD2
clone size: NA
J gene: TRBJ2-1

CDR3 DNA: TGTGCCAGCTCACTCGCGACTGGCACAGATACGCAGTATTTT
CDR3 protein: CASSLATGTDTQYF
V gene: TRBV18
D gene: NA
clone size: NA
J gene: TRBJ2-3

CDR3 DNA: TGTGCCAGCAGCTTTGGGGCGGGAGTAAACGAGCAGTACTTC
CDR3 protein: CASSFGAGVNEQYF
V gene: TRBV5-6
D gene: TRBD2
clone size: NA
J gene: TRBJ2-7

CDR3 DNA: TGTGCCAGCAGTGAATTGGGCAGGGGGCCTGGAAACACCATATATTTT
CDR3 protein: CASSELGRGPGNTIYF
V gene: TRBV2
D gene: TRBD1
clone size: NA
J gene: TRBJ1-3

CDR3 DNA: TGCGCCAGCAGCTTGGAATCAGGACAGAGCTACGAGCAGTACTTC
CDR3 protein: CASSLESGQSYEQYF
V gene: TRBV5-1
D gene: NA
clone size: NA
J gene: TRBJ2-7

CDR3 DNA: TGTGCCAGCACCGAGACAGAGAACACTGAAGCTTTCTTT
CDR3 protein: CASTETENTEAFF
V gene: TRBV6-5
D gene: NA
clone size: once
J gene: TRBJ1-1

CDR3 DNA: TGTGCCAGCAGTTATATAAACAGGGGTAACTATGGCTACACCTTC
CDR3 protein: CASSYINRGNYGYTF
V gene: TRBV6-5
D gene: TRBD1
clone size: NA
J gene: TRBJ1-2

CDR3 DNA: TGTGCCAGCAGCGTAGGGGCGGGCTACACAGATACGCAGTATTTT
CDR3 protein: CASSVGAGYTDTQYF
V gene: TRBV9
D gene: NA
clone size: once
J gene: TRBJ2-3

CDR3 DNA: TGTGCCAGCAGCGTAGGGGCTAGCGGGATCTACAATGAGCAGTTCTTC
CDR3 protein: CASSVGASGIYNEQFF
V gene: TRBV9
D gene: TRBD2
clone size: NA
J gene: TRBJ2-1

CDR3 DNA: TGCAGCGTCTCCGCCGGTTTGAACCAGCCCCAGCATTTT
CDR3 protein: CSVSAGLNQPQHF
V gene: TRBV29-1
D gene: NA
clone size: NA
J gene: TRBJ1-5

CDR3 DNA: TGTGCCAGCAGCCTCGGAGCCGGAAACACCATATATTTT
CDR3 protein: CASSLGAGNTIYF
V gene: TRBV25-1
D gene: NA
clone size: NA
J gene: TRBJ1-3

CDR3 DNA: TGTGCCATTCTCGTCGCGGGAGGGCCGGACGAGCAGTACTTC
CDR3 protein: CAILVAGGPDEQYF
V gene: TRBV2
D gene: TRBD2
clone size: NA
J gene: TRBJ2-7

CDR3 DNA: TGTGCCAGCAGCTTGTACGGCCCAAGCGATCAGCCCCAGCATTTT
CDR3 protein: CASSLYGPSDQPQHF
V gene: TRBV5-6
D gene: NA
clone size: NA
J gene: TRBJ1-5

CDR3 DNA: TGTGCCAGCAGCCAAGATTCCGGGATTCGGTTCTTC
CDR3 protein: CASSQDSGIRFF
V gene: TRBV3-1/TRBV3-2
D gene: NA
clone size: NA
J gene: TRBJ2-1

CDR3 DNA: TGTGCCAGCAGTTACAGGGGCGGCAATCAGCCCCAGCATTTT
CDR3 protein: CASSYRGGNQPQHF
V gene: TRBV27
D gene: TRBD1
clone size: NA
J gene: TRBJ1-5

CDR3 DNA: TGTGCCAGTAGTGCAAAGGAGGGAGGGGGGACAGATACGCAGTATTTT
CDR3 protein: CASSAKEGGGTDTQYF
V gene: TRBV19
D gene: NA
clone size: NA
J gene: TRBJ2-3

CDR3 DNA: TGCGCCAGCAGCTTGACAGGGGAGGCCGGGGAGCTGTTTTTT
CDR3 protein: CASSLTGEAGELFF
V gene: TRBV5-1
D gene: NA
clone size: NA
J gene: TRBJ2-2

CDR3 DNA: TGTGCCAGCAGCGCTGGACAGAGAAATAATTCACCCCTCCACTTT
CDR3 protein: CASSAGQRNNSPLHF
V gene: TRBV2
D gene: NA
clone size: NA
J gene: TRBJ1-6

CDR3 DNA: TGTGCCAGCAGCTTACACTACGAGCAGTACTTC
CDR3 protein: CASSLHYEQYF
V gene: TRBV11-2
D gene: NA
clone size: medium-sized
J gene: TRBJ2-7

CDR3 DNA: TGTGCCAGCAGCTTAGATGGGCTAGCCATAAACACAGATACGCAGTATTTT
CDR3 protein: CASSLDGLAINTDTQYF
V gene: TRBV11-3
D gene: NA
clone size: once
J gene: TRBJ2-3

CDR3 DNA: TGTGCCAGTTACATGAACACTGAAGCTTTCTTT
CDR3 protein: CASYMNTEAFF
V gene: TRBV19
D gene: NA
clone size: NA
J gene: TRBJ1-1

CDR3 DNA: TGTGCCAGTAGTCCGACCTCGGACAGGGCATTCTATGGCTACACCTTC
CDR3 protein: CASSPTSDRAFYGYTF
V gene: TRBV19
D gene: TRBD1
clone size: NA
J gene: TRBJ1-2

CDR3 DNA: TGTGCCAGCAGGGCAGAAGCAGGCTCCTACAATGAGCAGTTCTTC
CDR3 protein: CASRAEAGSYNEQFF
V gene: TRBV7-9
D gene: NA
clone size: NA
J gene: TRBJ2-1

CDR3 DNA: TGCGCCAGCAGCTTATGGGACAGGACCGAGCAGTACTTC
CDR3 protein: CASSLWDRTEQYF
V gene: TRBV5-1
D gene: TRBD1
clone size: NA
J gene: TRBJ2-7

CDR3 DNA: TGTGCCAGCTCCCTGGACAGCCTATCCTACGAGCAGTACTTC
CDR3 protein: CASSLDSLSYEQYF
V gene: TRBV18
D gene: NA
clone size: NA
J gene: TRBJ2-7

CDR3 DNA: TGTGCCAGTAGTATAGGTAGGGAGGCCTACGAGCAGTACTTC
CDR3 protein: CASSIGREAYEQYF
V gene: TRBV19
D gene: NA
clone size: NA
J gene: TRBJ2-7

CDR3 DNA: TGTGCCAGCAGCCGGGACAGCACCCCAAACACTGAAGCTTTCTTT
CDR3 protein: CASSRDSTPNTEAFF
V gene: TRBV2
D gene: TRBD1
clone size: NA
J gene: TRBJ1-1

CDR3 DNA: TGCAGCGTTGTGAGGGGCACAGATACGCAGTATTTT
CDR3 protein: CSVVRGTDTQYF
V gene: TRBV29-1
D gene: NA
clone size: NA
J gene: TRBJ2-3

CDR3 DNA: TGTGCCAGCAGTAAGTCGCCGGTCGACTCTGGAAACACCATATATTTT
CDR3 protein: CASSKSPVDSGNTIYF
V gene: TRBV2
D gene: NA
clone size: NA
J gene: TRBJ1-3

CDR3 DNA: TGTGCCAGCAGGAACTCGGGAGGTCGAGAGCAGTTCTTC
CDR3 protein: CASRNSGGREQFF
V gene: TRBV6-5
D gene: TRBD2
clone size: NA
J gene: TRBJ2-1

CDR3 DNA: TGTGCCAGCAGTTTAGGAGGGGAGGAAGCTTTCTTT
CDR3 protein: CASSLGGEEAFF
V gene: TRBV27
D gene: NA
clone size: NA
J gene: TRBJ1-1

CDR3 DNA: TGTGCCAGCAGCTTGCCCGATGCTATTTACAATGAGCAGTTCTTC
CDR3 protein: CASSLPDAIYNEQFF
V gene: TRBV5-5
D gene: NA
clone size: NA
J gene: TRBJ2-1

CDR3 DNA: TGCGCCAGCAGCCAAGTGGGGGCGGAAACTGAAGCTTTCTTT
CDR3 protein: CASSQVGAETEAFF
V gene: TRBV4-1
D gene: NA
clone size: NA
J gene: TRBJ1-1

CDR3 DNA: TGTGCCAGCAGTTTTGATCTAGGCAAACTTCAGCCCCAGCATTTT
CDR3 protein: CASSFDLGKLQPQHF
V gene: TRBV28
D gene: NA
clone size: few
J gene: TRBJ1-5

CDR3 DNA: TGTGCCAGCCGTGGGCTAGCGGGAGACAATGAGCAGTTCTTC
CDR3 protein: CASRGLAGDNEQFF
V gene: TRBV27
D gene: TRBD2
clone size: once
J gene: TRBJ2-1

CDR3 DNA: TGTGCCAGCAGCCCCGGGACAGGGGGTAGTCAGCCCCAGCATTTT
CDR3 protein: CASSPGTGGSQPQHF
V gene: TRBV2
D gene: TRBD1
clone size: once
J gene: TRBJ1-5

CDR3 DNA: TGTGCCAGCAGCTTAACAGACAACTACGAGCAGTACTTC
CDR3 protein: CASSLTDNYEQYF
V gene: TRBV7-9
D gene: NA
clone size: NA
J gene: TRBJ2-7

CDR3 DNA: TGTGCCACCAGTACGGGAGACTCCTACGAGCAGTACTTC
CDR3 protein: CATSTGDSYEQYF
V gene: TRBV15
D gene: NA
clone size: NA
J gene: TRBJ2-7

CDR3 DNA: TGCGCCAGCAGCTTGCGGGGGCCCCGGGACAGCAACTATAATGATAGCAATCAGCCCCAGCATTTT
CDR3 protein: CASSLRGPRDSNYNDSNQPQHF
V gene: TRBV5-1
D gene: TRBD1
clone size: NA
J gene: TRBJ1-5

CDR3 DNA: TGTGCCAGCAGTGATCGGGACAGGAATAATTCACCCCTCCACTTT
CDR3 protein: CASSDRDRNNSPLHF
V gene: TRBV6-1
D gene: TRBD1
clone size: few
J gene: TRBJ1-6

CDR3 DNA: TGTGCCAGCAGCCAGGGTGTAGCGGGAGTCGCAGATACGCAGTATTTT
CDR3 protein: CASSQGVAGVADTQYF
V gene: TRBV7-8
D gene: TRBD2
clone size: NA
J gene: TRBJ2-3

CDR3 DNA: TGTGCCAGCAGTGGACTAGCGGGAAGAAATGAGCAGTTCTTC
CDR3 protein: CASSGLAGRNEQFF
V gene: TRBV7-8
D gene: TRBD2
clone size: few
J gene: TRBJ2-1

CDR3 DNA: TGTGCCAGCTCACCGGGGCTCGTTACGCAGTATTTT
CDR3 protein: CASSPGLVTQYF
V gene: TRBV18
D gene: NA
clone size: NA
J gene: TRBJ2-3

CDR3 DNA: TGTGCCAGCTCACCACCAGGAGCGGGAGTCAAAAACATTCAGTACTTC
CDR3 protein: CASSPPGAGVKNIQYF
V gene: TRBV18
D gene: TRBD2
clone size: NA
J gene: TRBJ2-4

CDR3 DNA: TGTGCCAGCAGCCGTCTGGACAGGCACCAAGAGACCCAGTACTTC
CDR3 protein: CASSRLDRHQETQYF
V gene: TRBV13
D gene: TRBD1
clone size: NA
J gene: TRBJ2-5

CDR3 DNA: TGTGCCAGCAGCCACGACAGGGGGATTGGCTACACCTTC
CDR3 protein: CASSHDRGIGYTF
V gene: TRBV4-2
D gene: TRBD1
clone size: NA
J gene: TRBJ1-2

CDR3 DNA: TGCAGTGTGTTTCGACAGAATACGCAGTATTTT
CDR3 protein: CSVFRQNTQYF
V gene: TRBV20-1
D gene: NA
clone size: many
J gene: TRBJ2-3

CDR3 DNA: TGTGCCAGCAGCCGCACACCGGGACAGGAATACAATGAGCAGTTCTTC
CDR3 protein: CASSRTPGQEYNEQFF
V gene: TRBV11-2
D gene: TRBD1
clone size: few
J gene: TRBJ2-1

CDR3 DNA: TGCGCCAGCAGCGATAGCCGCACTAGTGAAAAACTGTTTTTT
CDR3 protein: CASSDSRTSEKLFF
V gene: TRBV4-1
D gene: NA
clone size: NA
J gene: TRBJ1-4